This TCR beta chain was obtained from a study of cytomegalovirus exposure and HLA in healthy donors. With regard to this clone: Its antigen remains unidentified.

Samples came from healthy bone marrow donors. The CDR3 covers 15 residues. V was pared by 1 base and J by 1 base, with 1 base of the junction left unmatched. Germline assignment: CDR1 SGDLS and CDR2 YYNGEE. PCR used 60 Vbeta primers and 13 Jbeta primers. The repertoire was sequenced with immunoSEQ multiplex PCR; TCRdb's copy has only in-frame clones and lacks some. The table lists tens of thousands of clones. Whole-study results and caveats: Rates of TCR association differed by HLA locus in a later analysis, with DRB1 highest and HLA-C lowest. A link between a missense DCLRE1C variant and TCR beta V- and J-gene trimming emerged from a later analysis.

This sequence was found in a woman in her thirties in good health and CMV-seropositive. V is TRBV9 and J is TRBJ2-1; 8 bases map to TRBD2. The material sequenced was PBMCs. This chain's CDR3 is CASSVSGRSYNEQFF. The CDR3 DNA sequence: TGTGCCAGCAGCGTAAGCGGGAGATCCTACAATGAGCAGTTCTTC.